This T cell receptor beta chain came from a study of blood T cell repertoires in COVID-19. On the study more broadly: Sites in the United States, Italy and Spain provided acute and convalescent COVID-19 samples. The analysed material was cDNA or gDNA that came from T cells, B-cell-depleted T cells, or PBMCs.

Trimming cost V 3 bases and J 7 bases; bases outside gene matches: 5. Germline assignment: CDR1 ENHRY and CDR2 SYGVKD. This CDR3 is 15 amino acids long. Original analysis: The authors estimated nucleated cell counts from reference gene primer amplification. Clones were read by immunoSEQ multiplex PCR, and TCRdb kept only the in-frame ones, dropping some. V, J and clone size reflect that table, while D and trimming were determined from the DNA. The sample records some 250,000 clones, roughly 91% being singletons. This clonotype was sampled from a woman in her 40s who had recovered from COVID-19. The sequencing input was peripheral blood. The chain combines TRBV10-3 with TRBJ1-4; 10 nucleotides agree with TRBD1. CDR3 amino acids: CAISEEGQGFEKLFF. The CDR3 DNA is TGTGCCATCAGTGAAGAGGGACAGGGGTTTGAAAAACTGTTTTTT.